Sequencing of this T cell receptor (beta chain) was carried out in a study of glioma-infiltrating T cells. This clonotype was seen repeatedly, ten times or more. As yet, its antigen is unknown. The CDR3 has 14 amino acids. The V and J ends lost 2 bases and 6 bases respectively, with 10 bases between them. CDR1 and CDR2 (germline): MNHNS, SASEGT. Study-level points and caveats: CDR3 overlap between tissue and blood was very small. Tissue-blood divergence was below expectation in non-neoplastic patients, above in gliomas.

The iRepertoire nested amplicon-rescue multiplex PCR amplified TCR alpha and beta CDR3s from RNA. One-step reverse transcription and amplification started from approximately 100-400 ng of tissue mRNA or PBMC total RNA. TCRdb used MiXCR to reprocess the multiplex PCR reads, holding one entry per CDR3 protein. The table records some 160,000 distinct CDR3 sequences, about 47% of them present only once. The chain is built from TRBV6-1 and TRBJ2-2; D is undetermined. The sequenced sample consisted of glioma tissue, nonneoplastic brain tissue, or PBMCs (not recorded which). This receptor was identified in a human donor with low-grade glioma or glioblastoma, undergoing nonglioma brain surgery, or in good health (not recorded which). The CDR3 here is CASSELVGPGELFF. CDR3 nucleotides: TGTGCCAGCAGTGAATTGGTTGGTCCCGGGGAGCTGTTTTTT.